Below, 22 T cell receptor beta chains from the same sample are listed, as sequenced in a study of T cell repertoires in aging, cancer and after chemotherapy. Amplification of TCR beta used genomic DNA extracted from peripheral blood. A mixed TRB-A/B primer pool amplified rearranged TRB by multiplex touch-down PCR. TCRdb reprocessed the multiplex PCR reads via MiXCR and lists one record per CDR3 protein. The sample includes approximately 6,100 distinct CDR3 sequences, approximately 24% seen only once; the top ten take 8% to 10%. The source material was blood. The receptors were gathered from a human donor in good health.

This clonotype turned up a few times. A much bigger clone sits one base away, suggesting this may be a read error. This chain connects TRBV12-3 or TRBV12-4 to TRBJ2-1; D may be TRBD1 or TRBD2 (5 bases each). The CDR3 has 14 residues. Trimming removed 5 bases from V and 10 bases from J, with 18 bases in between. The CDR3 sequence is CASSAPGRPYEQFF. As DNA, the CDR3 is TGTGCCAGCAGTGCTCCGGGACGGCCATACGAGCAGTTCTTC.

This clonotype is labeled medium-sized (0.01 to 0.1%). The gene calls are TRBV4-3 and TRBJ1-2, with D possibly TRBD1 on 6 matching bases. This CDR3 has 14 amino acids. CDR1 is LGHNA, CDR2 YSLEER, per germline. Trimming stripped 4 bases from V and 2 bases from J, with 11 bases between. The CDR3 sequence: CASSPDGGNYGYTF. The CDR3, as DNA: TGCGCCAGCAGCCCCGATGGGGGCAACTATGGCTACACCTTC.

This clonotype is medium-sized. V gene TRBV5-5 combines with J gene TRBJ2-7; the D gene could be TRBD1 or TRBD2 (7 bases each). Germline V CDR1 and CDR2: SGHKS, YYEKEE (reference sequence). This CDR3 comprises 14 residues. The ends were cut back, 5 bases at V and 2 bases at J, with 14 bases in the middle. DNA of the CDR3: TGTGCCAGCAGATGGCAGGGGGGGACCTACGAGCAGTACTTC. This sequence encodes CASRWQGGTYEQYF.

This clonotype is classed as medium-sized. The chain joins TRBV24-1 to TRBJ2-7, with D perhaps TRBD2 (6 bases). Looked up from germline, CDR1 is KGHDR and CDR2 is SFDVKD. This CDR3 contains 15 residues. Between the trimmed V and J ends, which lost 7 bases and 0 bases, there was a span of 15 bases. In nucleotides, the CDR3 is TGTGCCACCAGCCGCGGGGACCGAACCTCCTACGAGCAGTACTTC. It codes for CATSRGDRTSYEQYF.

This clonotype is medium-sized. CDR3 nucleotide sequence: TGTGCCAGCCTCCCTCGGGACAGGGGCCCCTATGGCTACACCTTC. Translated, it gives CASLPRDRGPYGYTF. This chain joins TRBV19 and TRBJ1-2; 10 bases are shared with TRBD1. CDR3 size: 15 residues. J gave up 4 bases and V 9 bases, and 11 bases lay outside the gene matches. The V gene's germline CDR1 is LNHDA and CDR2 SQIVND (reference sequence). Supplemented by reference TRBV19 and TRBJ1-2, the full variable domain reads DGGITQSPKYLFRKEGQNVTLSCEQNLNHDAMYWYRQDPGQGLRLIYYSQIVNDFQKGDIAEGYSVSREKKESFPLTVTSAQKNPTAFYLCASLPRDRGPYGYTFGSGTRLTVV.

This clonotype is judged medium-sized. The rearrangement uses TRBV6-5 and TRBJ2-3; 7 bases line up with TRBD1. J was trimmed by 2 bases and V by 6 bases; bases with no gene match: 5. Per germline, CDR1 MNHEY and CDR2 SVGAGI. The CDR3 totals 14 residues. CDR3 sequence reads: CASRPGQYTDTQYF. The CDR3 nucleotides read TGTGCCAGCAGGCCGGGACAGTACACAGATACGCAGTATTTT.

The V gene is TRBV9, the J gene TRBJ2-3; D is ambiguous. V shed 0 bases and J shed 3 bases, with 5 bases lying between them. The CDR3 has 13 amino acids. CDR1 and CDR2 (germline): SGDLS, YYNGEE. CDR3 sequence: CASSVVRTDTQYF. In nucleotides, the CDR3 is TGTGCCAGCAGCGTAGTAAGGACAGATACGCAGTATTTT.

This clonotype is categorized as medium-sized. The chain has TRBV19 and TRBJ2-5, with TRBD2 as a possible D gene (6 bases). The CDR3 contains 13 residues. The germline V and J ends were trimmed by 5 bases and 2 bases, with 9 bases remaining between them. CDR1 LNHDA and CDR2 SQIVND come from the germline V gene (reference sequence). CDR3: CASSLREQETQYF. The CDR3 bases are TGTGCCAGTAGTCTCCGGGAGCAAGAGACCCAGTACTTC.

V gene TRBV5-1 combines with J gene TRBJ2-2, with unresolved D. Trimming pared 0 bases from V and 0 bases from J, leaving 15 bases between. This CDR3 has 18 amino acids. Germline CDR1 reads SGHRS; CDR2 reads YFSETQ. The chain's CDR3 is CASSLGIRVGPNTGELFF. CDR3 sequence (DNA): TGCGCCAGCAGCTTGGGAATTAGAGTAGGTCCGAACACCGGGGAGCTGTTTTTT.

By sample share, this clonotype is medium-sized. The chain couples TRBV7-9 to TRBJ1-1; no firm D call. Trimming took 5 bases from V and 4 from J, leaving 23 bases between them. Germline values: CDR1 SEHNR, CDR2 FQNEAQ (reference sequence). The CDR3 runs to 17 residues. As DNA, the CDR3 is TGTGCCAGCAGCCCGAAATTTCCCGGGCCCCACCTCACTGAAGCTTTCTTT. Its protein product is CASSPKFPGPHLTEAFF.

This clonotype is labeled medium-sized. The V gene is TRBV4-2, the J gene TRBJ2-7; D is unresolved. CDR1 and CDR2 (germline): LGHNA, YNFKEQ. Trimming stripped 5 bases from V and 0 bases from J, with 5 bases between. This CDR3 has 12 residues. CDR3: CASSSTSYEQYF. The CDR3 region has the DNA TGTGCCAGCAGCTCCACCTCCTACGAGCAGTACTTC.

Only a few counts were recorded for this clonotype. This chain links TRBV25-1 with TRBJ1-3; no reliable D call. This CDR3 is 14 amino acids long. V was pared by 8 bases and J by 2 bases, with 13 bases between. Per the germline V gene, CDR1 is MGHDK and CDR2 is SYGVNS. CDR3 amino acids: CASAPLGPGNTIYF. CDR3 in DNA: TGTGCCAGCGCGCCCCTTGGGCCTGGAAACACCATATATTTT.

This clonotype is labeled medium-sized. The CDR3 protein is CSARDGESSYNSPLHF. As DNA, the CDR3 is TGCAGTGCTAGAGATGGCGAGAGCTCCTATAATTCACCCCTCCACTTT. The chain joins TRBV20-1 to TRBJ1-6, with D unresolved. V was clipped by 0 bases and J by 0 bases, with 9 bases between them. This CDR3 contains 16 residues. CDR1 and CDR2 from the germline V gene are DFQATT and SNEGSKA (reference sequence).

This clonotype came up once. This chain links TRBV7-9 with TRBJ2-7; 9 bases map to TRBD2. V shed 5 bases, J shed 0 bases, and the junction held 8 bases outside the gene matches. CDR1 SEHNR and CDR2 FQNEAQ come from the germline V gene (reference sequence). The CDR3 runs 16 residues. CDR3 sequence (DNA): TGTGCCAGCAGCCCGTGGAGCGGGGGGAGCTCCTACGAGCAGTACTTC. Residues: CASSPWSGGSSYEQYF.

The chain uses TRBV25-1 and TRBJ2-3, with 7 bases matching TRBD1. The CDR3 spans 15 residues. Germline V gives CDR1 MGHDK, CDR2 SYGVNS. Trimming cost V 3 bases and J 1 base; bases outside gene matches: 4. CDR3: CASSDRTGGTDTQYF. The CDR3 region has the DNA TGTGCCAGCAGTGACCGTACAGGGGGCACAGATACGCAGTATTTT.

The V call is TRBV30, the J call TRBJ2-4; 8 nucleotides line up with TRBD1. This CDR3 is 15 amino acids long. From germline, CDR1 is GTSNPN and CDR2 SVGIG (reference sequence). The ends lost 3 bases at V and 1 base at J; junction bases unmatched: 5. The CDR3 sequence: CAWRAGGAAKNIQYF. The CDR3 nucleotides are TGTGCCTGGAGAGCAGGGGGCGCCGCCAAAAACATTCAGTACTTC.

This clonotype came up a few times. The V and J genes are TRBV20-1 and TRBJ2-3; D is perhaps TRBD1 (5 bases). The CDR3 length is 13 residues. V shed 5 bases and J shed 5 bases, with 14 bases lying between them. In germline, CDR1 is DFQATT, CDR2 SNEGSKA (reference sequence). Here the CDR3 DNA reads TGCAGTGCTGGACGACCAGGGTTAGATACGCAGTATTTT. It codes for CSAGRPGLDTQYF.

The J gene is TRBJ1-5, the V gene TRBV20-1; D is perhaps TRBD1 (5 bases). Germline lookup yields CDR1 DFQATT and CDR2 SNEGSKA (reference sequence). Between the trimmed V and J ends, which lost 6 bases and 5 bases, there was a span of 17 bases. This CDR3 is 14 amino acids long. Here the CDR3 DNA reads TGCAGTGCCCCCACCCGGGGCGCCGATCAGCCCCAGCATTTT. It translates to CSAPTRGADQPQHF.

This chain connects TRBV6-1 to TRBJ2-7; 11 bases line up with TRBD1. Losses at the gene ends were 7 bases for V and 4 bases for J; bases not matched to a gene: 6. Germline V gives CDR1 MNHNS, CDR2 SASEGT. The CDR3 has 14 residues. The CDR3 sequence is CASTSRDRGYEQYV. The CDR3 DNA is TGTGCCAGCACTAGCCGGGACAGGGGGTACGAGCAGTACGTC.

This clonotype is judged medium-sized. The rearrangement uses TRBV12-3 or TRBV12-4 and TRBJ2-3; the D is unclear. Trimming pared 5 bases from V and 4 bases from J, leaving 19 bases between. This CDR3 is 16 amino acids long. CDR3 region: CASSPVLAFDSDTQYF. The CDR3 DNA reads TGTGCCAGCAGTCCGGTCCTCGCCTTTGATTCAGATACGCAGTATTTT.

By frequency in the sample, this clonotype is medium-sized (0.01 to 0.1%). The chain combines TRBV7-9 with TRBJ1-1; D unresolved. Germline V gives CDR1 SEHNR, CDR2 FQNEAQ (reference sequence). The V and J ends lost 2 bases and 1 base respectively, with 8 bases between them. The CDR3 length is 14 residues. CDR3 in amino acids: CASSLFSGNTEAFF. The CDR3 region has the DNA TGTGCCAGCAGCTTATTTTCAGGGAACACTGAAGCTTTCTTT.

By proportion, this clonotype is medium-sized. V is TRBV11-2 and J is TRBJ1-1, with TRBD1 identical over 9 bases. CDR1 is SGHAT, CDR2 FQNNGV, per germline. The CDR3 has 14 amino acids. The junction had 3 bases not matched to a gene; V was cut back by 6 bases and J by 1 base. CDR3 DNA sequence: TGTGCCAGCAGTTGGGGACAGGGGAACACTGAAGCTTTCTTT. Its translation is CASSWGQGNTEAFF.